Below, one TCR beta chain is given with its context. The protocol was immunoSEQ multiplex PCR, while the TCRdb copy is restricted to in-frame clones and leaves out a portion. The repertoire has approximately 300,000 clones, more than 70% of them found once; the top ten carry 1.5% to 2%. These data come from a study of blood T cell repertoires in COVID-19. The CDR3 totals 16 residues. Per the germline V gene, CDR1 is ENHRY and CDR2 is SYGVKD. V trimming: 3 bases; J trimming: 2 bases; junction bases outside the gene matches: 9. What was sequenced was peripheral blood. V is TRBV10-3 and J is TRBJ1-2; 7 nucleotides agree with TRBD1. The TCR was taken from a woman between 50 and 59 years old with acute or convalescent COVID-19. The CDR3 here is CAISEELGTVNYGYTF. CDR3 coding DNA: TGTGCCATCAGTGAAGAATTAGGGACAGTCAACTATGGCTACACCTTC.